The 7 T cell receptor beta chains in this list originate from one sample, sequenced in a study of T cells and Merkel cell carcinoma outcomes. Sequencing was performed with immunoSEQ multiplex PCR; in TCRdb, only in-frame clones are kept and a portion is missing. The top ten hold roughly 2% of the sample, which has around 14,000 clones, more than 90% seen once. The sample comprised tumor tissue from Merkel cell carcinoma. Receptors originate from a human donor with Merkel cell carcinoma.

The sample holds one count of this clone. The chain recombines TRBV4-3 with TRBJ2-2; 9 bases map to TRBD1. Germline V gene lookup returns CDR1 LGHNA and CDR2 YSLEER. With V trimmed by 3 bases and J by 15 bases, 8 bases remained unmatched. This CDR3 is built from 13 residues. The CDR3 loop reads CASSQDRDREVFF. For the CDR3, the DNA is TGCGCCAGCAGCCAGGACCGGGACAGGGAAGTGTTTTTT.

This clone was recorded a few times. The chain's CDR3 is CASSIRTGTGELFF. The CDR3 nucleotides are TGTGCCAGCAGCATTCGAACAGGGACCGGGGAGCTGTTTTTT. The chain couples TRBV7-9 to TRBJ2-2; maybe TRBD1 (6 bases). This CDR3 comprises 14 residues. Trimming took off 5 bases at V and 5 bases at J, with 12 bases between the two ends. The germline V gene has CDR1 SEHNR and CDR2 FQNEAQ (reference sequence). The whole variable domain, filled in from reference TRBV7-9 and TRBJ2-2, reads DTGVSQNPRHKITKRGQNVTFRCDPISEHNRLYWYRQTLGQGPEFLTYFQNEAQLEKSRLLSDRFSAERPKGSFSTLEIQRTEQGDSAMYLCASSIRTGTGELFFGEGSRLTVL.

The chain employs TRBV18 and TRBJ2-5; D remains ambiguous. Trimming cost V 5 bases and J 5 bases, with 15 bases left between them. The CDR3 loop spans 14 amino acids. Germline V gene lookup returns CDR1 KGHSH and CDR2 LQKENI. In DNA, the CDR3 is TGTGCCAGCTCAGATAACAGTCCCCGGGAGACCCAGTACTTC. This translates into CASSDNSPRETQYF. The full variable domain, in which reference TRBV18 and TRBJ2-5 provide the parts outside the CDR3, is NAGVMQNPRHLVRRRGQEARLRCSPMKGHSHVYWYRQLPEEGLKFMVYLQKENIIDESGMPKERFSAEFPKEGPSILRIQQVVRGDSAAYFCASSDNSPRETQYFGPGTRLLVL.

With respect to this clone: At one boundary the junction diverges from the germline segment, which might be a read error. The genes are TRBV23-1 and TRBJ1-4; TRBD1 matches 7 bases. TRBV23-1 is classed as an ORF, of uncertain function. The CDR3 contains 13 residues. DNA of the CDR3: TGCGTCAGCAAGGGACAGCTTAATGAAAAACTGTTTTTT. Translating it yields CVSKGQLNEKLFF.

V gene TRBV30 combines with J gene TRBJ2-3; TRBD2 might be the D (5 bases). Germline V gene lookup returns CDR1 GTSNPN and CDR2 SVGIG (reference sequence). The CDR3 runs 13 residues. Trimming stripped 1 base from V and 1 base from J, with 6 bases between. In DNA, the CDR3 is TGTGCCTGGAGTGGAGGGCGCACAGATACGCAGTATTTT. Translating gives CAWSGGRTDTQYF. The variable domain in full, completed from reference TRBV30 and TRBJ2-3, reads SQTIHQWPATLVQPVGSPLSLECTVEGTSNPNLYWYRQAAGRGLQLLFYSVGIGQISSEVPQNLSASRPQDRQFILSSKKLLLSDSGFYLCAWSGGRTDTQYFGPGTRLTVL.

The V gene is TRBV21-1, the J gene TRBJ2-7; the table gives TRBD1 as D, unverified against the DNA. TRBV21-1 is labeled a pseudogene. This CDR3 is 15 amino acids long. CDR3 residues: CASSRTGPNSYEQYF. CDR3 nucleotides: TGTGCCAGCAGCAGGACAGGGCCGAACTCCTACGAGCAGTACTTC.

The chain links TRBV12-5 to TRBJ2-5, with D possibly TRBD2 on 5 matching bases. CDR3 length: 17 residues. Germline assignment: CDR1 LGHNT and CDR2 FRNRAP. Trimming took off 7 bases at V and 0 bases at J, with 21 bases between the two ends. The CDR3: CASAPRRADYDQETQYF. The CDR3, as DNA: TGTGCTAGTGCTCCTCGAAGAGCGGATTACGACCAAGAGACCCAGTACTTC. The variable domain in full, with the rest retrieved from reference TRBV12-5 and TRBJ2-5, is DARVTQTPRHKVTEMGQEVTMRCQPILGHNTVFWYRQTMMQGLELLAYFRNRAPLDDSGMPKDRFSAEMPDATLATLKIQPSEPRDSAVYFCASAPRRADYDQETQYFGPGTRLLVL.